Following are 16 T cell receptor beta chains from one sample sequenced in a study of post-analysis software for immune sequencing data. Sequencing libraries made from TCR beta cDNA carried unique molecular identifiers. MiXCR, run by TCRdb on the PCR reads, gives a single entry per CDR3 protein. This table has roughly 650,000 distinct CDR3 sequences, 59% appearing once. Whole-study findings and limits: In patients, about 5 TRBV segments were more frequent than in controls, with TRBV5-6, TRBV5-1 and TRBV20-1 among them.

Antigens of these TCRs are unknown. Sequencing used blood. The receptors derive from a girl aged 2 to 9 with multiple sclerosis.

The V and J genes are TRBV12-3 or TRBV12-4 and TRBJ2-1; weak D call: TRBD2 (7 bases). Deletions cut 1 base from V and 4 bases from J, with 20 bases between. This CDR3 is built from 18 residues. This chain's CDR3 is CASSLEVGGRGPYNEQFF. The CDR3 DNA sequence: TGTGCCAGCAGTTTAGAAGTCGGGGGGCGGGGGCCTTACAATGAGCAGTTCTTC.

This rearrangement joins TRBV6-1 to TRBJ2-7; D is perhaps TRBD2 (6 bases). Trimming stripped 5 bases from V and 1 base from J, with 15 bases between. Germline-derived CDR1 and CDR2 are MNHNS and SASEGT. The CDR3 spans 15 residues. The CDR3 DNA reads TGTGCCAGCAGTCCAGGGTCCGGGAGATCCTACGAGCAGTACTTC. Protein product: CASSPGSGRSYEQYF.

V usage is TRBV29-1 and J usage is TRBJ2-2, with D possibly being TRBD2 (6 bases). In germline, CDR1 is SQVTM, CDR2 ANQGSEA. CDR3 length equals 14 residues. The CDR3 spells CSAGGAGNTGELFF. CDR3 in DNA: TGCAGTGCCGGGGGAGCGGGGAACACCGGGGAGCTGTTTTTT.

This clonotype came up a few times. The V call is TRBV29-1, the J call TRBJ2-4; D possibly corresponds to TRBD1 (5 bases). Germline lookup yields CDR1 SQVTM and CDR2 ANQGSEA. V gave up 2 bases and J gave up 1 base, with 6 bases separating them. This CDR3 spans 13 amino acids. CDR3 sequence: CSVESGAKNIQYF. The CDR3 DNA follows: TGCAGCGTTGAATCAGGGGCCAAAAACATTCAGTACTTC.

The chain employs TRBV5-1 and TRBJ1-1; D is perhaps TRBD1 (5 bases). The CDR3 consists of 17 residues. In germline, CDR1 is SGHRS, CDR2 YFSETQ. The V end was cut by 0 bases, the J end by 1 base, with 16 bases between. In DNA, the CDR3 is TGCGCCAGCAGCTTGGCCGTCGGACGGCAGGGGAACACTGAAGCTTTCTTT. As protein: CASSLAVGRQGNTEAFF. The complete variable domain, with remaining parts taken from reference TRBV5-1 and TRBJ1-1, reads KAGVTQTPRYLIKTRGQQVTLSCSPISGHRSVSWYQQTPGQGLQFLFEYFSETQRNKGNFPGRFSGRQFSNSRSEMNVSTLELGDSALYLCASSLAVGRQGNTEAFFGQGTRLTVV.

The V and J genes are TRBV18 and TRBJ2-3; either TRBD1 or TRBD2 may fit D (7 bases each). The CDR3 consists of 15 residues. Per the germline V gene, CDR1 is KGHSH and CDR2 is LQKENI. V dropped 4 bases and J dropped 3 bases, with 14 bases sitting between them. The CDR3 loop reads CASSQRDSRTDTQYF. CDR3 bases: TGTGCCAGCTCACAGCGGGACAGCCGAACAGATACGCAGTATTTT.

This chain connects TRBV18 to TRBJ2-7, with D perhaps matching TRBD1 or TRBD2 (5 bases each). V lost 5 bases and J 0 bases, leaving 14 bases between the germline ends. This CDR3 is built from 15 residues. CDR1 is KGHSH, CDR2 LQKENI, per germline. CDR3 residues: CASSSTRGGSYEQYF. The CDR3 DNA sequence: TGTGCCAGCTCAAGTACTAGGGGTGGCTCCTACGAGCAGTACTTC.

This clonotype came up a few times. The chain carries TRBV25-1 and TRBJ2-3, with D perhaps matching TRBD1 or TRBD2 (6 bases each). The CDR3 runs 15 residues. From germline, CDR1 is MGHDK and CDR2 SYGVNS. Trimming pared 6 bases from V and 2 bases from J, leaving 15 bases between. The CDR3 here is CASREKGGYTDTQYF. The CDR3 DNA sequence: TGTGCCAGCAGGGAAAAGGGGGGATACACAGATACGCAGTATTTT.

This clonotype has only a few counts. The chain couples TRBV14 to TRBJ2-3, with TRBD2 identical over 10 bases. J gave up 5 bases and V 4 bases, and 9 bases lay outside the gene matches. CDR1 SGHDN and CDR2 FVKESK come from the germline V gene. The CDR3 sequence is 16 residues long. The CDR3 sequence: CASSPRASGSEDTQYF. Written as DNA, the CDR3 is TGTGCCAGCAGCCCGAGGGCTAGCGGGAGTGAAGATACGCAGTATTTT.

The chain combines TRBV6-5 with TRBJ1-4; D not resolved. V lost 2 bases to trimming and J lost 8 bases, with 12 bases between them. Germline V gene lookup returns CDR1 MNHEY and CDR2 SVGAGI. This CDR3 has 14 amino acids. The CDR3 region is CASSYQNTNEKLFF. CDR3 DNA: TGTGCCAGCAGTTACCAAAATACAAACGAAAAACTGTTTTTT.

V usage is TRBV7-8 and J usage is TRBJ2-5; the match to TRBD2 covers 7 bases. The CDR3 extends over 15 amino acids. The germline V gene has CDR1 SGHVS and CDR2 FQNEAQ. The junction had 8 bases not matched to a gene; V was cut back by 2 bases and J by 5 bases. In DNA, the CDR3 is TGTGCCAGCAGCTTAAGGGTGGGGGGGTTGGAGACCCAGTACTTC. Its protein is CASSLRVGGLETQYF.

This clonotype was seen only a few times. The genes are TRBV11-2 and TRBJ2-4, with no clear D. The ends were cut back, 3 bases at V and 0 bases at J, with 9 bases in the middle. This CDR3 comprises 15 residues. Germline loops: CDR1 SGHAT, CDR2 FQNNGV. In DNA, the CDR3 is TGTGCCAGCAGCTTTTCGGCGGTAGCCAAAAACATTCAGTACTTC. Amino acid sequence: CASSFSAVAKNIQYF.

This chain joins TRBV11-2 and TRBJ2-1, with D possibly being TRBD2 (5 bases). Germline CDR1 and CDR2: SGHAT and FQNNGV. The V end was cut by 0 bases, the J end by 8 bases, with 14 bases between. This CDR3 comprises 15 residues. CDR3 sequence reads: CASSLEEARFDEQFF. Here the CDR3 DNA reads TGTGCCAGCAGCTTAGAGGAGGCCAGGTTCGATGAGCAGTTCTTC. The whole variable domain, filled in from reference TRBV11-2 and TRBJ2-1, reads EAGVAQSPRYKIIEKRQSVAFWCNPISGHATLYWYQQILGQGPKLLIQFQNNGVVDDSQLPKDRFSAERLKGVDSTLKIQPAKLEDSAVYLCASSLEEARFDEQFFGPGTRLTVL.

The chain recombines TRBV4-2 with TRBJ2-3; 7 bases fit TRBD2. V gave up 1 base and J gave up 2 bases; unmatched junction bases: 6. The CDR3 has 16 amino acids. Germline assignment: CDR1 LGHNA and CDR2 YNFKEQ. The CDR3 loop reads CASSQVGLDTTDTQYF. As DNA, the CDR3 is TGTGCCAGCAGCCAAGTCGGACTAGATACCACAGATACGCAGTATTTT.

The CDR3: CASSYSTTVSYEQYF. The DNA of the CDR3 is TGTGCCAGCAGTTACTCGACGACTGTTTCCTACGAGCAGTACTTC. The rearrangement joins TRBV6-5 to TRBJ2-7, with no clear D. The V gene lost 0 bases and the J gene lost 1 base, with 10 bases spanning the gap. This CDR3 is built from 15 residues. Germline CDR1 and CDR2: MNHEY and SVGAGI.

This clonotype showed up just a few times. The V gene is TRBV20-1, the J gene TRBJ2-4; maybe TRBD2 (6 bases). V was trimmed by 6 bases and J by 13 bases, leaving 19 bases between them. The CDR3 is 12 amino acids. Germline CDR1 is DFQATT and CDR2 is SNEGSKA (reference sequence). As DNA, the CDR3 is TGCAGTGCCCCTACGCCGGGACTCATACAGTACTTC. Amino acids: CSAPTPGLIQYF.